This T cell receptor (beta chain) derives from a study of T cell repertoires in cytomegalovirus infection. Study details: Based on public TCR beta signatures, there were indications of CMV infection and of a matching HLA type.

General observations from the study: Accumulated public TCR beta family frequency recognized individuals carrying CMV together with the relevant HLA.

One entry per CDR3 protein, called by TCRdb with MiXCR from the reads. The sample lists 150,000 to 200,000 distinct CDR3 sequences; 15% to 20% were seen once. This clonotype was recorded at least ten times. Its cognate antigen is unknown. This sequence originates from a human donor in good health (CMV status not recorded). Some clones in this sample may be carry-over from other donors' samples. Specimen: PBMCs.

The CDR3 DNA reads as TGTGCCAGCAGCTTATGGGGGTCCACCGGGGAGCTGTTTTTT. Translation gives CASSLWGSTGELFF. The chain couples TRBV7-8 to TRBJ2-2; tentatively, D is TRBD1 or TRBD2 (5 bases each). The germline gives CDR1 SGHVS, CDR2 FQNEAQ. Trimming took 2 bases from V and 4 from J, leaving 8 bases between them. CDR3 length: 14 residues. Full variable domain (remainder filled in from reference TRBV7-8 and TRBJ2-2): GAGVSQSPRYKVAKRGQDVALRCDPISGHVSLFWYQQALGQGPEFLTYFQNEAQLDKSGLPSDRFFAERPEGSVSTLKIQRTQQEDSAVYLCASSLWGSTGELFFGEGSRLTVL.